This is a list of T cell receptor beta chains from one sample in a study of cytomegalovirus exposure and HLA in healthy donors. Using immunoSEQ multiplex PCR, the repertoire was profiled, and TCRdb retains in-frame clones only, with some absent. This sample has tens of thousands of clones, with roughly 61% found just once. Sequencing was carried out using PBMCs. These receptors originate from a middle-aged woman in good health and CMV-seropositive. The CDR3 runs from the conserved cysteine through the conserved F or W. Fields, in order: D gene, V gene, J gene, clone size, CDR3 protein, CDR3 DNA. The D gene is left open where the match is weak. Size tells how often a clone was seen (once, few, many) or the class of an expanded clone, and some rows leave it out.

d_gene: TRBD1; v_gene: TRBV5-1; j_gene: TRBJ2-3; abundance: -; CDR3aa: CASSEGTGSDTQYF; CDR3nt: TGCGCCAGCAGCGAGGGGACAGGGTCCGATACGCAGTATTTT
d_gene: TRBD2; v_gene: TRBV4-1; j_gene: TRBJ2-5; abundance: -; CDR3aa: CASSQTVGAGASQETQYF; CDR3nt: TGCGCCAGCAGCCAAACGGTCGGGGCGGGAGCCTCCCAAGAGACCCAGTACTTC
d_gene: TRBD1; v_gene: TRBV4-1; j_gene: TRBJ2-1; abundance: -; CDR3aa: CASSRGLDRGLYNEQFF; CDR3nt: TGCGCCAGCAGCCGGGGGCTGGACAGGGGTTTATACAATGAGCAGTTCTTC
d_gene: -; v_gene: TRBV4-3; j_gene: TRBJ1-4; abundance: -; CDR3aa: CASSQPTGSGGEKLFF; CDR3nt: TGCGCCAGCAGCCAACCGACGGGGTCGGGCGGTGAAAAACTGTTTTTT
d_gene: TRBD2; v_gene: TRBV7-2; j_gene: TRBJ2-1; abundance: few; CDR3aa: CASSPPGSGLNNEQFF; CDR3nt: TGTGCCAGCAGCCCGCCCGGTAGCGGGCTAAACAATGAGCAGTTCTTC
d_gene: -; v_gene: TRBV9; j_gene: TRBJ1-5; abundance: -; CDR3aa: CASSVDTTGNQPQHF; CDR3nt: TGTGCCAGCAGCGTAGACACGACAGGTAATCAGCCCCAGCATTTT
d_gene: -; v_gene: TRBV9; j_gene: TRBJ2-1; abundance: few; CDR3aa: CASSVGMTSSVYNEQFF; CDR3nt: TGTGCCAGCAGCGTCGGGATGACTAGTTCGGTCTACAATGAGCAGTTCTTC
d_gene: TRBD2; v_gene: TRBV27; j_gene: TRBJ2-2; abundance: -; CDR3aa: CAAGSGSWREVLAGELFF; CDR3nt: TGTGCCGCGGGGTCCGGATCCTGGCGGGAGGTTTTAGCCGGGGAGCTGTTTTTT
d_gene: -; v_gene: TRBV2; j_gene: TRBJ2-1; abundance: -; CDR3aa: CASSEWSGSSYNEQFF; CDR3nt: TGTGCCAGCAGTGAGTGGAGCGGAAGCTCCTACAATGAGCAGTTCTTC
d_gene: -; v_gene: TRBV4-3; j_gene: TRBJ1-2; abundance: few; CDR3aa: CASSQSASPGGGYGYTF; CDR3nt: TGCGCCAGCAGCCAATCCGCTTCCCCGGGGGGTGGCTATGGCTACACCTTC
d_gene: -; v_gene: TRBV5-1; j_gene: TRBJ2-3; abundance: -; CDR3aa: CASSLGTRTPTDTQYF; CDR3nt: TGCGCCAGCAGCCTAGGGACACGGACTCCCACAGATACGCAGTATTTT
d_gene: -; v_gene: TRBV27; j_gene: TRBJ1-6; abundance: -; CDR3aa: CASSLSDGGNSPLHF; CDR3nt: TGTGCCAGCAGTTTATCCGACGGCGGAAATTCACCCCTCCACTTT
d_gene: TRBD1; v_gene: TRBV5-1; j_gene: TRBJ1-3; abundance: -; CDR3aa: CASSTGTGFTSGNTIYF; CDR3nt: TGCGCCAGCAGCACCGGGACAGGTTTTACCTCTGGAAACACCATATATTTT
d_gene: TRBD1; v_gene: TRBV6-1; j_gene: TRBJ2-1; abundance: -; CDR3aa: CASSAQQGTYNEQFF; CDR3nt: TGTGCCAGCAGTGCTCAACAGGGGACCTACAATGAGCAGTTCTTC
d_gene: -; v_gene: TRBV27; j_gene: TRBJ1-1; abundance: -; CDR3aa: CASSLTGVPTEAFF; CDR3nt: TGTGCCAGCAGTTTGACGGGGGTACCCACTGAAGCTTTCTTT
d_gene: TRBD2; v_gene: TRBV7-2; j_gene: TRBJ2-5; abundance: few; CDR3aa: CASSLAAGRQTQYF; CDR3nt: TGTGCCAGCAGCTTAGCGGCCGGGAGGCAGACCCAGTACTTC
d_gene: -; v_gene: TRBV5-1; j_gene: TRBJ2-4; abundance: -; CDR3aa: CASSSRQGGNIQYF; CDR3nt: TGCGCCAGCAGTTCGCGACAGGGAGGAAACATTCAGTACTTC
d_gene: TRBD1; v_gene: TRBV2; j_gene: TRBJ1-3; abundance: few; CDR3aa: CASSEDRGLGNTIYF; CDR3nt: TGTGCCAGCAGTGAAGACAGGGGGCTTGGAAACACCATATATTTT
d_gene: -; v_gene: TRBV6-5; j_gene: TRBJ2-7; abundance: few; CDR3aa: CASSYSGGTHYEQYF; CDR3nt: TGTGCCAGCAGTTACTCGGGCGGGACCCACTACGAGCAGTACTTC
d_gene: -; v_gene: TRBV28; j_gene: TRBJ1-4; abundance: -; CDR3aa: CASSFYPQSFNEKLFF; CDR3nt: TGTGCCAGCAGTTTTTATCCACAGAGCTTTAATGAAAAACTGTTTTTT
d_gene: TRBD1; v_gene: TRBV6-4; j_gene: TRBJ1-5; abundance: -; CDR3aa: CASSTGAHQPQHF; CDR3nt: TGTGCCAGCTCGACAGGGGCCCATCAGCCCCAGCATTTT
d_gene: TRBD2; v_gene: TRBV28; j_gene: TRBJ2-7; abundance: few; CDR3aa: CASSTPPAGVSEQYF; CDR3nt: TGTGCCAGCAGCACCCCTCCAGCGGGAGTGAGCGAGCAGTACTTC
d_gene: -; v_gene: TRBV7-9; j_gene: TRBJ2-3; abundance: -; CDR3aa: CASSLRELSTDTQYF; CDR3nt: TGTGCCAGCAGCTTGAGGGAGTTAAGCACAGATACGCAGTATTTT